These 8 T cell receptor beta chains originate from one sample sequenced in a study of T cells after yellow fever vaccination. TCRdb re-analysed the 5' RACE reads in MiXCR, keeping a single row per CDR3 protein. The sample contains 75,000 to 100,000 distinct CDR3 sequences, 8.9% of which appear only once. The sequencing here drew on CD8+ T cells not binding an NS4B(214-222) dextramer, sorted from PBMCs, taken more than 14 days after the first yellow fever vaccination. The receptors stem from a man aged 18 to 30 who received the YFV17D yellow fever vaccine.

The rearrangement uses TRBV11-1 and TRBJ2-2; weak D call: TRBD2 (6 bases). Per germline, CDR1 SGHAT and CDR2 FQDESV (reference sequence). The germline V and J ends were trimmed by 4 bases and 5 bases, with 23 bases remaining between them. This CDR3 is built from 18 residues. This CDR3 reads CASSSPTQTGLWTGELFF. In DNA, the CDR3 is TGTGCCAGCAGCTCACCGACTCAAACGGGACTCTGGACCGGGGAGCTGTTTTTT.

This chain joins TRBV10-3 and TRBJ2-3, with 7 nucleotides matching TRBD1. Trimming took 0 bases from V and 2 from J; bases not matched to a gene: 2. CDR1 and CDR2 (germline): ENHRY, SYGVKD. This CDR3 contains 15 residues. CDR3 protein: CAISESGQVTDTQYF. The CDR3 bases are TGTGCCATCAGTGAGTCAGGACAGGTCACAGATACGCAGTATTTT.

To note about this clonotype: Compared with germline, one end of the junction differs, possibly owing to a read error. The genes are TRBV6-2 or TRBV6-3 and TRBJ2-1, with TRBD2 matching over 7 bases. Germline lookup yields CDR1 MNHEY and CDR2 SVGEGT. This CDR3 has 20 residues. This CDR3 is CARSYSAWRGLRGLVPEQFF. The CDR3, as DNA: TGTGCCAGAAGTTACTCGGCGTGGAGAGGGTTAAGAGGACTAGTCCCTGAGCAGTTCTTC.

This clonotype was recorded a few times. The V gene is TRBV4-3, the J gene TRBJ1-2; D is possibly TRBD1 (5 bases). Trimming removed 0 bases from V and 7 bases from J, with 15 bases in between. This CDR3 is 15 amino acids long. Looked up from germline, CDR1 is LGHNA and CDR2 is YSLEER. In DNA, the CDR3 is TGCGCCAGCAGCCAAGATATTCCAGGGATAGGTGGCTACACCTTC. Translating gives CASSQDIPGIGGYTF.

This clonotype was found many times. This chain uses TRBV4-1 with TRBJ2-1, with D possibly called TRBD1 or TRBD2 (6 bases each). The CDR3 has 15 amino acids. Germline V gives CDR1 MGHRA, CDR2 YSYEKL. V lost 5 bases, J lost 2 bases, and 13 bases lay in between. CDR3 sequence: CASSASGATYNEQFF. The DNA for the CDR3 is TGCGCCAGCAGCGCCTCGGGGGCCACCTACAATGAGCAGTTCTTC.

In this sample, this clonotype turned up a few times. The J gene is TRBJ2-3, the V gene TRBV7-6; maybe TRBD2 (6 bases). The CDR3 is 15 amino acids. The germline V gene has CDR1 SGHVS and CDR2 FNYEAQ. Trimming left V 0 bases short and J 5 bases short, with 12 bases between. DNA of the CDR3: TGTGCCAGCAGCTTAGCGCTCGGGGGTCTAGATACGCAGTATTTT. Translation: CASSLALGGLDTQYF. Together with reference TRBV7-6 and TRBJ2-3, the CDR3 gives the full variable domain: GAGVSQSPRYKVTKRGQDVALRCDPISGHVSLYWYRQALGQGPEFLTYFNYEAQQDKSGLPNDRFSAERPEGSISTLTIQRTEQRDSAMYRCASSLALGGLDTQYFGPGTRLTVL.

This clonotype was seen a few times. The V and J genes are TRBV4-1 and TRBJ1-1, with TRBD1 identical over 8 bases. Germline trimming cut 1 base from V and 3 bases from J; bases unmatched to any gene: 10. From germline, CDR1 is MGHRA and CDR2 YSYEKL. This CDR3 is 17 amino acids long. This CDR3 reads CASSQVPTDREDTEAFF. The CDR3 bases are TGCGCCAGCAGCCAAGTCCCGACGGACAGGGAGGACACTGAAGCTTTCTTT.

The genes are TRBV12-3 or TRBV12-4 and TRBJ2-2; no firm D call. The CDR3 has 12 residues. V was cut by 7 bases and J by 4 bases, with 7 bases left in between. CDR3 bases: TGTGCCAGCACCGGTTCCACCGGGGAGCTGTTTTTT. Amino acid sequence: CASTGSTGELFF.